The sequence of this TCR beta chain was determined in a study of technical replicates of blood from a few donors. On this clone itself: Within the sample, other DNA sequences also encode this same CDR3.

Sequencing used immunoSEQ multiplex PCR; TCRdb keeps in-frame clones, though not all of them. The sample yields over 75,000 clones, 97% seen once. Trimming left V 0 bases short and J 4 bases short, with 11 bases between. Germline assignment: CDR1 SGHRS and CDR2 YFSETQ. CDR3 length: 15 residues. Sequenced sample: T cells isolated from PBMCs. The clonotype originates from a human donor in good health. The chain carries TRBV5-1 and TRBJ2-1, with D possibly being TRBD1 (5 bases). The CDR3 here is CASSLGGGAYNEQFF. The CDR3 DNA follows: TGCGCCAGCAGCTTGGGGGGCGGAGCGTACAATGAGCAGTTCTTC.